One and the same sample provided the 27 T cell receptor beta chains below, sequenced in a study of cytomegalovirus exposure and HLA in healthy donors. Both 60 Vbeta primers and 13 Jbeta primers went into the PCR. The method was immunoSEQ multiplex PCR; TCRdb's version includes in-frame clones alone and lacks a portion of them. This table lists fewer than 85,000 clones. The sample comprised PBMCs. The receptors derive from a woman between 40 and 55 years old in good health and CMV-seropositive.

The CDR3 here is CASRTYSSYEQYF. The DNA for the CDR3 is TGTGCCAGCAGGACTTATAGCTCCTACGAGCAGTACTTC. The genes are TRBV7-2 and TRBJ2-7; D unresolved. V was pared by 6 bases and J by 0 bases, with 9 bases between. This CDR3 comprises 13 residues. In germline, CDR1 is SGHTA, CDR2 FQGNSA.

The V gene is TRBV27, the J gene TRBJ2-5; 10 bases line up with TRBD2. The CDR3 runs 16 residues. The germline V gene has CDR1 MNHEY and CDR2 SMNVEV (reference sequence). V lost 2 bases to trimming and J lost 4 bases; unmatched junction nucleotides: 7. The CDR3 DNA reads as TGTGCCAGCAGTTTAACGCCTAGCGGGAGCGGAGAGACCCAGTACTTC. Translation gives CASSLTPSGSGETQYF.

V usage is TRBV29-1 and J usage is TRBJ1-1; possibly TRBD1 for D (6 bases). Trimming stripped 6 bases from V and 6 bases from J, with 17 bases between. This CDR3 is 13 amino acids long. Looked up from germline, CDR1 is SQVTM and CDR2 is ANQGSEA. In DNA, the CDR3 is TGCAGCGTCGCGAAACAGGGCGATCCTGAAGCTTTCTTT. It codes for CSVAKQGDPEAFF.

The chain uses TRBV6-8 and TRBJ1-3; tentative D call: TRBD1 (6 bases). The germline gives CDR1 MNHGY, CDR2 SAAAGT. The CDR3 runs to 18 residues. V lost 2 bases, J lost 0 bases, and 17 bases lay in between. CDR3 in DNA: TGTGCCAGCAGTTACCACAGGGTCCAACGTAACTCTGGAAACACCATATATTTT. The encoded protein is CASSYHRVQRNSGNTIYF.

The V call is TRBV29-1, the J call TRBJ1-1; D perhaps matches TRBD1 (6 bases). The V gene's germline CDR1 is SQVTM and CDR2 ANQGSEA. The CDR3 is 15 residues long. The V gene lost 1 base and the J gene lost 4 bases, with 16 bases spanning the gap. The CDR3, as DNA: TGCAGCGTTGAAGGGGGACACAGAATGGGCACTGAAGCTTTCTTT. This codes for CSVEGGHRMGTEAFF.

The chain uses TRBV4-1 and TRBJ2-1; TRBD1 matches at 11 bases. In germline, CDR1 is MGHRA, CDR2 YSYEKL. The CDR3 runs 15 residues. With V trimmed by 4 bases and J by 8 bases, 7 bases remained unmatched. CDR3 region: CASSPGQGASYEQFF. CDR3 coding DNA: TGCGCCAGCAGCCCCGGACAGGGGGCCTCCTATGAGCAGTTCTTC.

The rearrangement uses TRBV7-3 and TRBJ1-6, with D perhaps matching TRBD1 (6 bases). Germline values: CDR1 SGHTA, CDR2 FQGTGA. V lost 1 base, J lost 7 bases, and 14 bases lay in between. The CDR3 loop spans 16 amino acids. DNA for the CDR3: TGTGCCAGCAGCTTAAACTCCGGGACACTAAATTCACCCCTCCACTTT. Encoded protein: CASSLNSGTLNSPLHF.

CDR3 region: CASSRTGGNEQFF. The CDR3 DNA reads as TGTGCCAGCAGTCGGACAGGGGGCAATGAGCAGTTCTTC. The chain is built from TRBV6-5 and TRBJ2-1, with 10 bases identical to TRBD1. CDR1 MNHEY and CDR2 SVGAGI come from the germline V gene. Trimming cost V 5 bases and J 6 bases; bases outside gene matches: 1. This CDR3 region has 13 residues.

The chain combines TRBV7-3 with TRBJ2-7; 7 bases agree with TRBD1. The CDR3 totals 13 residues. The V gene's germline CDR1 is SGHTA and CDR2 FQGTGA. J was trimmed by 6 bases and V by 2 bases; bases with no gene match: 4. CDR3 in DNA: TGTGCCAGCAGCTTAGACAGGGAATCCGAGCAGTACTTC. Translation gives CASSLDRESEQYF.

A note on this clone: At the DNA level, this CDR3 is encoded by other sequences in the same sample as well. This sequence joins TRBV6-4 and TRBJ1-1, with TRBD1 identical over 7 bases. The CDR3 is 14 residues long. The V gene end was trimmed by 6 bases and the J gene end by 0 bases; junction bases not matched to a gene: 4. CDR1 is MRHNA and CDR2 is SNTAGT in the germline V gene. This chain's CDR3 is CASSLTGMNTEAFF. The CDR3, as DNA: TGTGCCAGCAGCTTGACAGGGATGAACACTGAAGCTTTCTTT.

The chain has TRBV19 and TRBJ1-2, with no clear D. Germline values: CDR1 LNHDA, CDR2 SQIVND (reference sequence). The CDR3 has 13 residues. Deletions cut 6 bases from V and 6 bases from J, with 14 bases between. The DNA of the CDR3 is TGTGCCAGTAGGGACCGAATGGGAGATGGCTACACCTTC. This encodes CASRDRMGDGYTF.

This sequence joins TRBV7-2 and TRBJ2-3, with 8 bases fitting TRBD2. Per the germline V gene, CDR1 is SGHTA and CDR2 is FQGNSA. V trimming: 5 bases; J trimming: 5 bases; junction bases outside the gene matches: 21. The CDR3 runs to 19 residues. CDR3 in amino acids: CASSRVGESGGHGVDTQYF. CDR3 DNA sequence: TGTGCCAGCAGCCGAGTGGGAGAAAGCGGGGGCCACGGTGTAGATACGCAGTATTTT.

This chain uses TRBV6-5 with TRBJ1-2; possible D gene TRBD1, 5 bases. The germline gives CDR1 MNHEY, CDR2 SVGAGI. The CDR3 is 13 residues long. V lost 6 bases, J lost 4 bases, and 12 bases lay in between. CDR3 nucleotide sequence: TGTGCCAGCAGCCAGGGTGTACGCTATGGCTACACCTTC. Amino acid sequence: CASSQGVRYGYTF.

The rearrangement links TRBV7-3 to TRBJ2-6; possible D gene TRBD1, 5 bases. V lost 7 bases and J lost 2, with 12 bases in between. From germline, CDR1 is SGHTA and CDR2 FQGTGA. The CDR3 is 15 residues long. The CDR3, as DNA: TGTGCCAGCACTATACAGGTTACTGGGGCCAACGTCCTGACTTTC. It encodes CASTIQVTGANVLTF. The entire variable domain, with the rest obtained from reference TRBV7-3 and TRBJ2-6, is as follows: GAGVSQTPSNKVTEKGKYVELRCDPISGHTALYWYRQSLGQGPEFLIYFQGTGAADDSGLPNDRFFAVRPEGSVSTLKIQRTERGDSAVYLCASTIQVTGANVLTFGAGSRLTVL.

Points on this clone: The same CDR3 is also encoded by other DNA sequences in this sample. CDR3 region: CASSRGDRIHGYTF. In DNA form, the CDR3 reads TGTGCCAGCTCCCGAGGAGACAGGATCCATGGCTACACCTTC. The V gene is TRBV18, the J gene TRBJ1-2, with D tentatively TRBD1 (6 bases). The CDR3 spans 14 residues. From germline, CDR1 is KGHSH and CDR2 LQKENI. V was shortened by 6 bases and J by 6 bases, with 17 bases between the two germline ends.

The chain couples TRBV13 to TRBJ1-2; D remains ambiguous. CDR3 length: 14 residues. Germline loops: CDR1 PRHDT, CDR2 FYEKMQ (reference sequence). V lost 10 bases and J 0 bases, leaving 15 bases between the germline ends. This chain's CDR3 is CATRRENANYGYTF. In nucleotides, the CDR3 is TGTGCCACCCGGAGAGAGAACGCTAACTATGGCTACACCTTC.

This chain uses TRBV11-2 with TRBJ1-1; D is possibly TRBD1 (5 bases). Deletions cut 5 bases from V and 3 bases from J, with 19 bases between. This CDR3 has 16 amino acids. The germline gives CDR1 SGHAT, CDR2 FQNNGV. This chain's CDR3 is CASSAGFGRGDTEAFF. The CDR3 coding sequence is TGTGCCAGCAGCGCAGGTTTCGGGCGGGGGGACACTGAAGCTTTCTTT. The full variable domain, completed using reference TRBV11-2 and TRBJ1-1, is EAGVAQSPRYKIIEKRQSVAFWCNPISGHATLYWYQQILGQGPKLLIQFQNNGVVDDSQLPKDRFSAERLKGVDSTLKIQPAKLEDSAVYLCASSAGFGRGDTEAFFGQGTRLTVV.

The chain couples TRBV18 to TRBJ2-4; 7 bases match TRBD1. Trimming at V came to 3 bases and at J to 7 bases, leaving 3 bases not matched to a gene. The germline V gene encodes CDR1 KGHSH and CDR2 LQKENI. This CDR3 spans 13 amino acids. CDR3 in amino acids: CASSPPDRNIQYF. CDR3 coding DNA: TGTGCCAGCTCACCTCCGGACAGGAACATTCAGTACTTC.

The chain uses TRBV2 and TRBJ2-5, with D maybe TRBD1 (6 bases). CDR3 size: 14 residues. Trimming pared 5 bases from V and 4 bases from J, leaving 14 bases between. Germline V gene data show CDR1 as SNHLY and CDR2 as FYNNEI. The CDR3 loop reads CASSLIQGSETQYF. CDR3 DNA: TGTGCCAGCAGTTTAATACAGGGCTCAGAGACCCAGTACTTC.

This chain connects TRBV4-2 to TRBJ1-2; D is uncertain. Trimming left V 0 bases short and J 4 bases short, with 15 bases between. This CDR3 is 16 amino acids long. Germline loops: CDR1 LGHNA, CDR2 YNFKEQ. CDR3 residues: CASSQDHFAESYGYTF. Written as DNA, the CDR3 is TGTGCCAGCAGCCAAGATCACTTCGCGGAGTCCTATGGCTACACCTTC.

V usage is TRBV5-1 and J usage is TRBJ2-5; 7 positions agree with TRBD2. The end of the DNA aligns better with TRBJ2-7, so the J call may be wrong. The CDR3 has 15 amino acids. Per germline, CDR1 SGHRS and CDR2 YFSETQ. The CDR3 is CASSLVAGESYEQYF. For the CDR3, the DNA is TGCGCCAGCAGCTTGGTGGCGGGAGAGTCCTACGAGCAGTACTTC.

The CDR3 DNA reads as TGCGCCAGCAGCCCCGGGACTAGCGGGAGTACTGAGCAGTTCTTC. Encoded protein: CASSPGTSGSTEQFF. The V call is TRBV5-1, the J call TRBJ2-1; 14 nucleotides agree with TRBD2. The germline V gene encodes CDR1 SGHRS and CDR2 YFSETQ. The CDR3 sequence is 15 residues long. The junction had 6 bases not matched to a gene; V was cut back by 4 bases and J by 9 bases. Drawing the rest from reference TRBV5-1 and TRBJ2-1, the complete variable domain is KAGVTQTPRYLIKTRGQQVTLSCSPISGHRSVSWYQQTPGQGLQFLFEYFSETQRNKGNFPGRFSGRQFSNSRSEMNVSTLELGDSALYLCASSPGTSGSTEQFFGPGTRLTVL.

The chain joins TRBV27 to TRBJ2-5; 10 bases agree with TRBD2. This CDR3 is 14 amino acids long. J gave up 12 bases and V 1 base, and 8 bases lay outside the gene matches. The germline V gene encodes CDR1 MNHEY and CDR2 SMNVEV (reference sequence). CDR3 protein: CASSLFSGGPPEYF. The CDR3 nucleotides read TGTGCCAGCAGTTTATTTAGCGGGGGGCCCCCTGAGTACTTC.

This chain uses TRBV2 with TRBJ2-2, with 7 bases lining up with TRBD2. Germline values: CDR1 SNHLY, CDR2 FYNNEI. This CDR3 is 15 amino acids long. V shed 4 bases and J 6 bases; nucleotides not matched to a gene: 8. DNA of the CDR3: TGTGCCAGCAGTGGGTTTGCGGGAGAGGCCGGGGAGCTGTTTTTT. Amino acid sequence: CASSGFAGEAGELFF.

The chain joins TRBV30 to TRBJ1-2; weak D call: TRBD1 (5 bases). CDR1 is GTSNPN, CDR2 SVGIG, per germline (reference sequence). The CDR3 totals 12 residues. Trimming stripped 0 bases from V and 7 bases from J, with 9 bases between. The CDR3 loop is CAWSVPGGGYTF. DNA of the CDR3: TGTGCCTGGAGTGTACCGGGGGGTGGCTACACCTTC.

The chain employs TRBV27 and TRBJ1-1, with TRBD1 matching over 10 bases. J lost 4 bases, V lost 5 bases, and 4 bases had no gene match. Germline CDR1 is MNHEY and CDR2 is SMNVEV (reference sequence). This CDR3 contains 14 residues. The chain's CDR3 is CASSPTGGGTEAFF. CDR3 bases: TGTGCCAGCAGTCCGACAGGGGGCGGCACTGAAGCTTTCTTT.

V and J are TRBV18 and TRBJ1-2; D is perhaps TRBD1 (6 bases). With 5 bases removed from V and 1 base from J, the gap between germline ends came to 11 bases. CDR3 length equals 14 residues. Germline values: CDR1 KGHSH, CDR2 LQKENI. The CDR3, as DNA: TGTGCCAGCTCAACAGGGAGCCTTAACTATGGCTACACCTTC. Protein product: CASSTGSLNYGYTF.